These 21 T cell receptor beta chains were all obtained from the same sample, sequenced in a study of CD8 T cells in ankylosing spondylitis. The study, taken as a whole, reports: Ankylosing spondylitis blood appeared to be characterized by a TCR beta motif of roughly eight highly homologous variants.

Their specific antigens are unknown. TCRdb itself ran the 5' RACE reads through MiXCR, one entry per CDR3 protein. Of fewer than 750,000 distinct CDR3 sequences detected, around 19% appear once; the ten largest clones hold 19%. The source material was blood, either unsorted or a sorted T cell fraction (not recorded which). Source of these receptors: a male donor with ankylosing spondylitis.

In its sample, this clonotype was seen many times. The rearrangement links TRBV24-1 to TRBJ2-4, with D perhaps TRBD1 (7 bases). The CDR3 has 18 amino acids. Trimming removed 4 bases at V and 3 bases at J, with 21 bases between. Germline V CDR1 and CDR2: KGHDR, SFDVKD. DNA of the CDR3: TGTGCCACCAGTGAAGGAGGGGCGACAGGGACGGGCAAAAACATTCAGTACTTC. Translation gives CATSEGGATGTGKNIQYF.

For the CDR3, the DNA is TGTGCCAGCAGCTTCCGGAGGCGGGGAGCTGAAGCTTTCTTT. Its protein is CASSFRRRGAEAFF. This sequence joins TRBV5-6 and TRBJ1-1; D unclear. The CDR3 consists of 14 residues. Trimming pared 2 bases from V and 6 bases from J, leaving 14 bases between. Germline values: CDR1 SGHDT, CDR2 YYEEEE.

The rearrangement joins TRBV20-1 to TRBJ2-1; 10 bases fit TRBD2. CDR1 and CDR2 from the germline V gene are DFQATT and SNEGSKA (reference sequence). The CDR3 runs to 15 residues. V lost 3 bases, J lost 3 bases, and 5 bases stayed unmatched. CDR3 loop: CSASFLAGVYNEQFF. The CDR3 DNA sequence: TGCAGTGCTAGTTTCCTAGCGGGAGTCTACAATGAGCAGTTCTTC.

J is TRBJ2-7 and V is TRBV5-1; 7 bases are a match to TRBD1. J was trimmed by 0 bases and V by 4 bases; bases with no gene match: 10. The CDR3 is 16 residues long. Per the germline V gene, CDR1 is SGHRS and CDR2 is YFSETQ. This chain's CDR3 is CASSPGLGTVSYEQYF. In DNA, the CDR3 is TGCGCCAGCAGCCCCGGGCTTGGGACAGTCTCCTACGAGCAGTACTTC. Complete variable domain (other parts from reference TRBV5-1 and TRBJ2-7): KAGVTQTPRYLIKTRGQQVTLSCSPISGHRSVSWYQQTPGQGLQFLFEYFSETQRNKGNFPGRFSGRQFSNSRSEMNVSTLELGDSALYLCASSPGLGTVSYEQYFGPGTRLTVT.

Worth noting for this clonotype: No conserved phenylalanine or tryptophan is present at the end of the CDR3, so a read error is the likely explanation. The chain has TRBV7-2 and TRBJ2-2; a weak D match, TRBD2 (5 bases). CDR1 is SGHTA, CDR2 FQGNSA, per germline. Trimming removed 4 bases at V and 5 bases at J, with 11 bases between. This CDR3 comprises 14 residues. CDR3 sequence: CASSSRTGTGELFY. DNA for the CDR3: TGTGCCAGCAGCTCACGGACTGGGACCGGGGAGCTGTTTTAT.

This clonotype was counted a few times. The J gene is TRBJ2-1, the V gene TRBV20-1; 7 positions match TRBD1. The germline V gene encodes CDR1 DFQATT and CDR2 SNEGSKA (reference sequence). The ends lost 4 bases at V and 2 bases at J; junction bases unmatched: 5. The CDR3 totals 14 residues. DNA for the CDR3: TGCAGTGCTATAGACAGGGCAACCTACAATGAGCAGTTCTTC. It encodes CSAIDRATYNEQFF.

The V call is TRBV10-3, the J call TRBJ2-3, with 11 bases matching TRBD2. From germline, CDR1 is ENHRY and CDR2 SYGVKD. V lost 6 bases, J lost 6 bases, and 11 bases stayed unmatched. This CDR3 has 16 residues. CDR3 DNA: TGTGCCATCAGGGACCCGACTAGCGGGACGGGGGATACGCAGTATTTT. The encoded protein is CAIRDPTSGTGDTQYF.

This chain links TRBV12-3 or TRBV12-4 with TRBJ1-6; TRBD1 aligns across 7 bases. The length of the CDR3 is 12 residues. V was pared by 11 bases and J by 11 bases, with 9 bases of the junction left unmatched. Written as DNA, the CDR3 is TGTGCCGACACGACAGGGAGGGCACCCCTCCACTTT. This encodes CADTTGRAPLHF.

This clonotype occurred a few times. This chain joins TRBV20-1 and TRBJ2-7; TRBD1 agrees at 10 bases. The length of the CDR3 is 12 residues. Germline V gives CDR1 DFQATT, CDR2 SNEGSKA (reference sequence). Losses at the gene ends were 6 bases for V and 4 bases for J; bases not matched to a gene: 3. For the CDR3, the DNA is TGCAGTGCGGGGGACAGGGGTTACGAGCAGTACTTC. It specifies CSAGDRGYEQYF.

V gene TRBV25-1 combines with J gene TRBJ1-2, with D perhaps matching TRBD1 (5 bases). Germline CDR1 and CDR2: MGHDK and SYGVNS. CDR3 length: 15 residues. The V end lost 4 bases, the J end lost 6 bases, and 18 bases lay between the germline ends. The CDR3 protein is CASSAIISTEDGYTF. The CDR3 DNA sequence: TGTGCCAGCAGTGCCATAATCTCGACAGAGGATGGCTACACCTTC.

The chain couples TRBV20-1 to TRBJ2-5, with 8 nucleotides matching TRBD2. The CDR3 extends over 14 amino acids. The trim removed 1 base at V and 4 bases at J, leaving 5 bases unmatched. CDR1 is DFQATT, CDR2 SNEGSKA, per germline (reference sequence). The CDR3 DNA reads as TGCAGTGCTAGAGCATCACTAGCGGTAGAGACCCAGTACTTC. It translates to CSARASLAVETQYF.

This clonotype has a handful of counts. The V call is TRBV5-1, the J call TRBJ1-1, with 9 nucleotides matching TRBD1. Losses at the gene ends were 4 bases for V and 3 bases for J; bases not matched to a gene: 7. Germline CDR1 SGHRS, CDR2 YFSETQ. This CDR3 has 15 residues. The CDR3 coding sequence is TGCGCCAGCAGCAACCCGGACAGGGGTCACACTGAAGCTTTCTTT. This translates into CASSNPDRGHTEAFF.

The V call is TRBV5-1, the J call TRBJ2-1; tentatively, D is TRBD2 (5 bases). Germline V gene sequence: CDR1 SGHRS, CDR2 YFSETQ. The CDR3 length is 16 residues. Trimming shortened V by 1 base and J by 0 bases, and 11 bases separated the two germline ends. CDR3 in DNA: TGCGCCAGCAGCTTGTACAGCGGAAACTCCTACAATGAGCAGTTCTTC. As protein: CASSLYSGNSYNEQFF.

The rearrangement links TRBV6-2 or TRBV6-3 to TRBJ1-5; tentatively, D is TRBD1 (6 bases). The CDR3 runs to 15 residues. Between the trimmed V and J ends, which lost 7 bases and 0 bases, there was a span of 13 bases. The germline CDR1 and CDR2 sequences are MNHEY and SVGEGT. CDR3 amino acids: CASTEGQTSNQPQHF. The CDR3 coding sequence is TGTGCCAGCACCGAAGGACAGACTAGCAATCAGCCCCAGCATTTT.

This clonotype has more than one count but fewer than ten. The chain combines TRBV5-1 with TRBJ2-7; 10 nucleotides align to TRBD2. V was clipped by 4 bases and J by 4 bases; unmatched bases: 23. CDR3 length equals 20 residues. CDR1 SGHRS and CDR2 YFSETQ come from the germline V gene. In DNA, the CDR3 is TGCGCCAGCAGCCCGGGACTAGCGCAGTCACTGTACTCCGAGCTGTACGAGCAGTACTTC. This codes for CASSPGLAQSLYSELYEQYF.

The genes are TRBV6-1 and TRBJ1-5, with D unclear. The CDR3 has 14 residues. Trimming stripped 7 bases from V and 0 bases from J, with 10 bases between. The V gene's germline CDR1 is MNHNS and CDR2 SASEGT. The CDR3 DNA reads TGTGCCAGCAACATAATAGATAGCAATCAGCCCCAGCATTTT. Protein: CASNIIDSNQPQHF.

The rearrangement links TRBV7-6 to TRBJ2-1; 8 nucleotides align to TRBD2. J gave up 13 bases and V 2 bases, and 13 bases lay outside the gene matches. CDR1 SGHVS and CDR2 FNYEAQ come from the germline V gene. CDR3 size: 15 residues. This CDR3 is CASSLSGGPMLEQFF. The CDR3, as DNA: TGTGCCAGCAGCTTATCGGGAGGGCCCATGCTGGAACAGTTCTTC.

The chain has TRBV7-8 and TRBJ2-7, with D perhaps TRBD1 (7 bases). Trimming left V 5 bases short and J 5 bases short, with 22 bases between. The germline V gene has CDR1 SGHVS and CDR2 FQNEAQ. The CDR3 totals 16 residues. The CDR3 is CASSPLGGGPLNEQYF. The DNA of the CDR3 is TGTGCCAGCAGCCCCCTCGGAGGGGGCCCCCTAAACGAGCAGTACTTC.

CDR3 in amino acids: CASSYPGTEPYEQYF. The CDR3 DNA reads TGTGCCAGCAGTTACCCGGGGACAGAACCTTACGAGCAGTACTTC. The V and J genes are TRBV6-5 and TRBJ2-7, with 7 bases aligning to TRBD1. In germline, CDR1 is MNHEY, CDR2 SVGAGI. The CDR3 contains 15 residues. V was clipped by 2 bases and J by 4 bases; unmatched bases: 8.

This clonotype has more than one count but fewer than ten. The chain joins TRBV12-3 or TRBV12-4 to TRBJ2-3; D could derive from TRBD1 or TRBD2 (6 bases each). The CDR3 totals 15 residues. V lost 7 bases and J 0 bases, leaving 14 bases between the germline ends. CDR3 amino acids: CASTLRGTSTDTQYF. In DNA form, the CDR3 reads TGTGCCAGCACCCTGAGGGGGACTAGCACAGATACGCAGTATTTT.

This clonotype appeared a few times. The chain recombines TRBV20-1 with TRBJ1-2; 7 bases align to TRBD1. The V segment lost 0 bases and the J segment 5 bases; nucleotides outside the gene matches: 15. CDR3 size: 17 residues. CDR1 DFQATT and CDR2 SNEGSKA come from the germline V gene (reference sequence). This CDR3 is CSARDRGTEYRSYGYTF. The CDR3 nucleotides read TGCAGTGCTAGAGATAGAGGGACAGAGTACCGGTCTTATGGCTACACCTTC.